The 27 T cell receptor beta chains below come from one sample, sequenced in a study of low-dose radiotherapy and immunotherapy resistance in tumors. TRAV and TRBV primers primed cDNA for both TCRalpha and TCRbeta. Amplification, which lasted around 18 PCR cycles, used a constant-region primer and V-primer adapter to amplify TCRs. TCRdb recomputed calls from the reads with MiXCR, one row per CDR3 protein. The sample contains around 15,000 distinct CDR3 sequences, 70% of which appear only once. Receptors were obtained from a human donor with advanced metastatic prostate, ovarian, gallbladder or colorectal cancer (not recorded which). This table probably holds off-target reads from a library built for another chain.

The gene calls are TRBV14 and TRBJ2-3; 9 bases fit TRBD1. Germline V gives CDR1 SGHDN, CDR2 FVKESK. The CDR3 consists of 18 residues. After removal of 0 bases from V and 2 bases from J, the junction contained 9 bases not matched to a gene. CDR3 sequence: CASSQDRPGTGFTDTQYF. In DNA form, the CDR3 reads TGTGCCAGCAGCCAAGATCGTCCGGGGACAGGGTTCACAGATACGCAGTATTTT.

This clonotype was observed a few times. This chain uses TRBV7-9 with TRBJ2-6; D gene unclear. The CDR3 runs 16 residues. V gave up 5 bases and J gave up 3 bases, with 14 bases separating them. The germline gives CDR1 SEHNR, CDR2 FQNEAQ (reference sequence). CDR3 sequence reads: CASSARITGGANVLTF. CDR3 nucleotides: TGTGCCAGCAGCGCCCGGATAACTGGTGGGGCCAACGTCCTGACTTTC.

V is TRBV19 and J is TRBJ2-4; TRBD2 matches at 14 bases. The V gene end was trimmed by 3 bases and the J gene end by 5 bases; junction bases not matched to a gene: 3. This CDR3 is built from 16 residues. Germline CDR1 is LNHDA and CDR2 is SQIVND (reference sequence). This chain's CDR3 is CASSMGLAGAQNIQYF. CDR3 DNA sequence: TGTGCCAGTAGTATGGGACTAGCGGGGGCCCAAAACATTCAGTACTTC.

The genes are TRBV10-3 and TRBJ2-2, with D perhaps matching TRBD2 (6 bases). Trimming removed 5 bases at V and 5 bases at J, with 18 bases between. This CDR3 region has 16 residues. Germline CDR1 is ENHRY and CDR2 is SYGVKD. The CDR3 here is CAISPPRRGGTGELFF. CDR3 sequence (DNA): TGTGCCATCAGTCCCCCGCGGAGGGGTGGAACCGGGGAGCTGTTTTTT.

The chain couples TRBV18 to TRBJ1-1; 7 bases align to TRBD1. Germline V gene lookup returns CDR1 KGHSH and CDR2 LQKENI. CDR3 length: 15 residues. The V segment lost 5 bases and the J segment 1 base; nucleotides outside the gene matches: 7. This CDR3 reads CASSDGDRANTEAFF. The CDR3 nucleotides are TGTGCCAGCTCAGACGGGGACAGAGCGAACACTGAAGCTTTCTTT.

This clonotype was recorded a few times. The V call is TRBV9, the J call TRBJ2-2; 12 bases align to TRBD2. The V and J ends lost 4 bases and 4 bases, in that order; junction bases with no gene match: 8. Germline V gene lookup returns CDR1 SGDLS and CDR2 YYNGEE. This CDR3 spans 17 amino acids. The CDR3 DNA is TGTGCCAGCAGCCCCGCTGGGGGACTAGCGGGCACCGGGGAGCTGTTTTTT. Its translation is CASSPAGGLAGTGELFF.

V and J are TRBV5-4 and TRBJ2-5; D possibly corresponds to TRBD1 (6 bases). Germline V gene data show CDR1 as SGHNT and CDR2 as YYREEE (reference sequence). CDR3 length: 14 amino acids. V was shortened by 0 bases and J by 2 bases, with 8 bases between the two germline ends. The DNA for the CDR3 is TGTGCCAGCAGCTTGGCGCAGGGGCAAGAGACCCAGTACTTC. Translated, it gives CASSLAQGQETQYF.

This clonotype was detected only a few times. The chain has TRBV28 and TRBJ2-7, with 7 nucleotides matching TRBD1. CDR1 and CDR2 (germline): MDHEN, SYDVKM. J lost 4 bases, V lost 4 bases, and 7 bases had no gene match. The CDR3 has 14 amino acids. The CDR3 sequence is CASSSPGRGYEQYF. CDR3 nucleotide sequence: TGTGCCAGCAGTTCCCCGGGCAGGGGGTACGAGCAGTACTTC.

The J gene is TRBJ1-5, the V gene TRBV5-1; D might be TRBD1 (5 bases). With 2 bases removed from V and 5 bases from J, the gap between germline ends came to 8 bases. The CDR3 extends over 13 amino acids. Germline CDR1 SGHRS, CDR2 YFSETQ. DNA of the CDR3: TGCGCCAGCAGCTTTGGGGGGGATCAGCCCCAGCATTTT. Its translation: CASSFGGDQPQHF.

The chain couples TRBV29-1 to TRBJ1-5, with D maybe TRBD1 (5 bases). CDR3 length: 16 amino acids. The germline CDR1 and CDR2 sequences are SQVTM and ANQGSEA. The V end was cut by 0 bases, the J end by 3 bases, with 15 bases between. This CDR3 is CSVEDRYRRFNQPQHF. CDR3 DNA: TGCAGCGTTGAAGATCGGTACAGGCGATTCAATCAGCCCCAGCATTTT.

The chain recombines TRBV29-1 with TRBJ2-7, with 14 bases identical to TRBD2. Germline CDR1 is SQVTM and CDR2 is ANQGSEA. This CDR3 is 14 amino acids long. J was trimmed by 5 bases and V by 4 bases; bases with no gene match: 4. DNA for the CDR3: TGCAGCGTTGGACTAGCGGGAGGGCCTAACGAGCAGTACTTC. Translation gives CSVGLAGGPNEQYF.

This clonotype was detected a few times. This chain joins TRBV29-1 and TRBJ2-1, with D possibly being TRBD2 (6 bases). Trimming removed 7 bases at V and 2 bases at J, with 15 bases between. CDR1 SQVTM and CDR2 ANQGSEA come from the germline V gene. This CDR3 comprises 14 residues. The CDR3, as DNA: TGCAGCGCTGGGGGACTCCCTCCCTACAATGAGCAGTTCTTC. This codes for CSAGGLPPYNEQFF.

The chain carries TRBV7-2 and TRBJ2-1, with TRBD2 matching over 9 bases. Germline CDR1 SGHTA, CDR2 FQGNSA. Unmatched junction bases numbered 10, after V lost 0 bases and J lost 4 bases. The length of the CDR3 is 18 residues. CDR3 loop: CASSLASGGGRRYNEQFF. CDR3 DNA sequence: TGTGCCAGCAGCTTAGCTAGCGGGGGCGGAAGGCGTTACAATGAGCAGTTCTTC. Supplemented by reference TRBV7-2 and TRBJ2-1, the full variable domain reads GAGVSQSPSNKVTEKGKDVELRCDPISGHTALYWYRQSLGQGLEFLIYFQGNSAPDKSGLPSDRFSAERTGGSVSTLTIQRTQQEDSAVYLCASSLASGGGRRYNEQFFGPGTRLTVL.

The genes are TRBV4-3 and TRBJ1-2; TRBD1 agrees at 9 bases. This CDR3 spans 15 amino acids. Germline lookup yields CDR1 LGHNA and CDR2 YSLEER. The junction had 7 bases not matched to a gene; V was cut back by 1 base and J by 7 bases. The CDR3 reads CASSQGDRARGGYTF. The CDR3 region has the DNA TGCGCCAGCAGCCAAGGGGACAGGGCCCGAGGTGGCTACACCTTC.

CDR3 sequence reads: CASTASGSSYNEQFF. The CDR3 DNA reads TGTGCCAGCACGGCCAGCGGGAGCTCCTACAATGAGCAGTTCTTC. The chain carries TRBV2 and TRBJ2-1, with 8 bases that match TRBD2. Germline V gives CDR1 SNHLY, CDR2 FYNNEI. V shed 7 bases, J shed 0 bases, and the junction held 5 bases outside the gene matches. The CDR3 covers 15 residues.

The V gene is TRBV7-2, the J gene TRBJ1-4; D is ambiguous. Germline-derived CDR1 and CDR2 are SGHTA and FQGNSA. V lost 3 bases, J lost 8 bases, and 7 bases lay in between. The CDR3 contains 12 residues. CDR3 region: CASSFQREKLFF. The CDR3 nucleotides read TGTGCCAGCAGCTTCCAAAGGGAAAAACTGTTTTTT.

The genes are TRBV5-4 and TRBJ2-1, with TRBD2 as a possible D gene (7 bases). The CDR3 is 16 residues long. Germline V lookup: CDR1 SGHNT, CDR2 YYREEE (reference sequence). V shed 0 bases and J shed 6 bases, with 16 bases lying between them. The DNA for the CDR3 is TGTGCCAGCAGCTTGGACGACTGGCGGGGGCGCAATGAGCAGTTCTTC. As protein: CASSLDDWRGRNEQFF.

The CDR3 sequence is CASSLVRGSYEQYF. In DNA form, the CDR3 reads TGTGCCAGCAGCTTAGTTCGGGGTTCCTACGAGCAGTACTTC. The chain recombines TRBV11-2 with TRBJ2-7; TRBD2 is a possible D gene (5 bases). V lost 1 base and J lost 1, with 8 bases in between. Germline CDR1 SGHAT, CDR2 FQNNGV. This CDR3 has 14 amino acids.

The chain joins TRBV6-6 to TRBJ2-1; D remains unclear. The germline gives CDR1 MNHNY, CDR2 SVGAGI (reference sequence). This CDR3 spans 17 amino acids. Trimming removed 6 bases from V and 5 bases from J, with 23 bases in between. CDR3: CASSLHHDVWANNEQFF. In DNA, the CDR3 is TGTGCCAGCAGCCTCCACCATGATGTTTGGGCGAACAATGAGCAGTTCTTC.

V gene TRBV24-1 combines with J gene TRBJ2-5; no clear D gene. CDR1 KGHDR and CDR2 SFDVKD come from the germline V gene. The V gene lost 4 bases and the J gene lost 6 bases, with 8 bases spanning the gap. The CDR3 covers 12 residues. The CDR3 DNA reads TGTGCCACCAGTGACCTAAGACAGACCCAGTACTTC. Amino acid sequence: CATSDLRQTQYF.

This clonotype showed up just once. This rearrangement joins TRBV6-2 or TRBV6-3 to TRBJ2-7; no clear D. This CDR3 comprises 15 residues. Germline V gene data show CDR1 as MNHEY and CDR2 as SVGEGT. Trimming cost V 3 bases and J 2 bases, with 14 bases left between them. The CDR3, as DNA: TGTGCCAGCAGTTATGGATTGACAACCCCCTACGAGCAGTACTTC. Residues: CASSYGLTTPYEQYF.

A few counts support this clonotype. The DNA of the CDR3 is TGTGCCAGCAGCGGGAGCGAGACCTACGAGCAGTACTTC. Translating it yields CASSGSETYEQYF. The rearrangement joins TRBV11-2 to TRBJ2-7, with D possibly being TRBD2 (5 bases). This CDR3 is 13 amino acids long. Germline loops: CDR1 SGHAT, CDR2 FQNNGV. V lost 5 bases to trimming and J lost 2 bases, with 10 bases between them. Supplemented by reference TRBV11-2 and TRBJ2-7, the full variable domain reads EAGVAQSPRYKIIEKRQSVAFWCNPISGHATLYWYQQILGQGPKLLIQFQNNGVVDDSQLPKDRFSAERLKGVDSTLKIQPAKLEDSAVYLCASSGSETYEQYFGPGTRLTVT.

J is TRBJ2-3 and V is TRBV11-2; D gene ambiguous. CDR3 length equals 15 residues. Trimming took off 5 bases at V and 2 bases at J, with 14 bases between the two ends. Germline assignment: CDR1 SGHAT and CDR2 FQNNGV. The CDR3 reads CASSLEWGFTDTQYF. DNA of the CDR3: TGTGCCAGCAGCCTGGAGTGGGGTTTCACAGATACGCAGTATTTT.

This chain links TRBV5-8 with TRBJ1-4; the D is unclear. The V end lost 1 base, the J end lost 0 bases, and 10 bases lay between the germline ends. The CDR3 is 16 residues long. Per the germline V gene, CDR1 is SGHTS and CDR2 is YDEGEE. The CDR3 spells CASSLRHSATNEKLFF. CDR3 DNA: TGTGCCAGCAGCTTGCGACACTCTGCAACTAATGAAAAACTGTTTTTT.

The J gene is TRBJ2-7, the V gene TRBV28, with TRBD2 matching over 8 bases. Per germline, CDR1 MDHEN and CDR2 SYDVKM. The trim removed 6 bases at V and 5 bases at J, leaving 12 bases unmatched. The CDR3 runs 15 residues. CDR3 sequence reads: CASSTGSGIPHEQYF. The CDR3 bases are TGTGCCAGCAGCACGGGTAGCGGGATACCGCACGAGCAGTACTTC.

CDR3 amino acids: CASLGNKLYTF. For the CDR3, the DNA is TGTGCCAGTTTAGGGAACAAGCTTTACACCTTC. The V gene is TRBV6-6, the J gene TRBJ1-2; D gene ambiguous. CDR3 length: 11 residues. Germline V gene data show CDR1 as MNHNY and CDR2 as SVGAGI (reference sequence). Between the trimmed V and J ends, which lost 9 bases and 11 bases, there was a span of 16 bases.

The genes are TRBV6-1 and TRBJ2-3; the match to TRBD1 covers 8 bases. Per germline, CDR1 MNHNS and CDR2 SASEGT. V was pared by 6 bases and J by 1 base, with 9 bases of the junction left unmatched. This CDR3 is 16 amino acids long. The CDR3 DNA reads TGTGCCAGCAGGATGCGTGAGGGACAGGGCACAGATACGCAGTATTTT. Its translation is CASRMREGQGTDTQYF.